The 19 T cell receptor beta chains below all came from one sample that was sequenced in a study of shared clonotypes between healthy human individuals. Assay used: immunoSEQ multiplex PCR; TCRdb lists only in-frame clones, some missing. The sample has 1,500,000 or so clones, less than 99% seen once. The sample taken for sequencing was naive CD4+ T cells sorted from blood. Sample subset: CD45RA+ positively selected. The receptor source for this set is a man aged 25 to 45 in good health.

This clone was seen more than once but under ten times. The CDR3, as DNA: TGTGCCGGAAGCCAGGGGGCCGCCGGGGAGCTGTTTTTT. Amino acid sequence: CAGSQGAAGELFF. V usage is TRBV2 and J usage is TRBJ2-2, with 8 positions matching TRBD1. Germline CDR1 and CDR2: SNHLY and FYNNEI. This CDR3 is built from 13 residues. J lost 6 bases, V lost 11 bases, and 8 bases had no gene match.

The chain links TRBV9 to TRBJ2-1, with 8 bases that match TRBD1. With V trimmed by 0 bases and J by 6 bases, 8 bases remained unmatched. This CDR3 has 16 residues. Germline loops: CDR1 SGDLS, CDR2 YYNGEE. CDR3 in amino acids: CASSVGRTGRRNEQFF. The CDR3 nucleotides are TGTGCCAGCAGCGTAGGGAGGACAGGGAGACGCAATGAGCAGTTCTTC.

This chain connects TRBV11-2 to TRBJ2-1, with D perhaps matching TRBD1 or TRBD2 (6 bases each). V was cut by 7 bases and J by 9 bases, with 25 bases left in between. The CDR3 sequence is 16 residues long. Germline CDR1 SGHAT, CDR2 FQNNGV. In nucleotides, the CDR3 is TGTGCCAGCATCAATGATCGCGGCTCAGGGGAGGCTGAGCAGTTCTTC. This codes for CASINDRGSGEAEQFF.

The chain carries TRBV19 and TRBJ1-5; D not resolved. The CDR3 sequence is 13 residues long. V was cut by 3 bases and J by 6 bases, with 9 bases left in between. Germline CDR1 LNHDA, CDR2 SQIVND (reference sequence). The DNA for the CDR3 is TGTGCCAGTAGTATGACATTCGGTCAGCCCCAGCATTTT. As protein: CASSMTFGQPQHF.

The chain uses TRBV7-9 and TRBJ1-1; possibly TRBD1 for D (5 bases). This CDR3 spans 13 amino acids. Germline CDR1 is SEHNR and CDR2 is FQNEAQ (reference sequence). V lost 3 bases and J lost 7, with 12 bases in between. CDR3 in DNA: TGTGCCAGCAGCTTCCACGGGACCGATGAAGCTTTCTTT. It specifies CASSFHGTDEAFF.

The chain combines TRBV7-9 with TRBJ1-1; TRBD1 agrees at 7 bases. After removal of 5 bases from V and 4 bases from J, the junction contained 4 bases not matched to a gene. The CDR3 consists of 13 residues. CDR1 is SEHNR, CDR2 FQNEAQ, per germline (reference sequence). The CDR3 protein is CASSPRTGTEAFF. In DNA form, the CDR3 reads TGTGCCAGCAGCCCTCGGACAGGCACTGAAGCTTTCTTT. Full variable domain (missing parts from reference TRBV7-9 and TRBJ1-1): DTGVSQNPRHKITKRGQNVTFRCDPISEHNRLYWYRQTLGQGPEFLTYFQNEAQLEKSRLLSDRFSAERPKGSFSTLEIQRTEQGDSAMYLCASSPRTGTEAFFGQGTRLTVV.

This clone was found once. Other DNA sequences in this sample translate to the same CDR3. The chain is built from TRBV2 and TRBJ2-7, with a tentative D call TRBD1 (5 bases). Germline V gene lookup returns CDR1 SNHLY and CDR2 FYNNEI. Trimming removed 4 bases from V and 2 bases from J, with 6 bases in between. This CDR3 contains 12 residues. CDR3: CASSAGPYEQYF. The CDR3 bases are TGTGCCAGCAGTGCAGGGCCCTACGAGCAGTACTTC.

This chain links TRBV9 with TRBJ2-1; TRBD1 aligns across 8 bases. This CDR3 is built from 17 residues. Germline assignment: CDR1 SGDLS and CDR2 YYNGEE. The V and J ends lost 0 bases and 4 bases, in that order; junction bases with no gene match: 9. The CDR3 region has the DNA TGTGCCAGCAGCGTAGCAGGGACAGGTTGGACGTACAATGAGCAGTTCTTC. Amino acid sequence: CASSVAGTGWTYNEQFF.

This chain uses TRBV11-2 with TRBJ2-1; D possibly corresponds to TRBD2 (5 bases). Germline V gene sequence: CDR1 SGHAT, CDR2 FQNNGV. The V and J ends lost 0 bases and 0 bases respectively, with 9 bases between them. This CDR3 comprises 16 residues. The CDR3 reads CASSLEAAGSYNEQFF. The CDR3 DNA sequence: TGTGCCAGCAGCTTAGAGGCGGCGGGCTCCTACAATGAGCAGTTCTTC.

The chain couples TRBV12-5 to TRBJ2-5; 9 bases are a match to TRBD1. J lost 2 bases, V lost 5 bases, and 9 bases had no gene match. The V gene's germline CDR1 is LGHNT and CDR2 FRNRAP. The CDR3 runs 16 residues. The CDR3 reads CASGLGTGPPQETQYF. The DNA for the CDR3 is TGTGCTAGTGGTCTGGGGACAGGGCCACCGCAAGAGACCCAGTACTTC.

The chain uses TRBV9 and TRBJ2-2, with TRBD1 as a possible D gene (6 bases). The CDR3 is made up of 15 amino acids. V lost 1 base and J 4 bases, leaving 11 bases between the germline ends. CDR1 SGDLS and CDR2 YYNGEE come from the germline V gene. The CDR3 here is CASSVHQGSTGELFF. In DNA, the CDR3 is TGTGCCAGCAGCGTACACCAGGGGTCCACCGGGGAGCTGTTTTTT.

The chain combines TRBV19 with TRBJ1-3, with unresolved D. This CDR3 comprises 14 residues. Germline CDR1 and CDR2: LNHDA and SQIVND (reference sequence). Trimming removed 2 bases at V and 3 bases at J, with 8 bases between. In nucleotides, the CDR3 is TGTGCCAGTAGTATATCCGGGTTTGGAAACACCATATATTTT. The encoded protein is CASSISGFGNTIYF.

The chain recombines TRBV10-1 with TRBJ2-3; 7 bases agree with TRBD2. With 2 bases clipped from V and 2 bases from J, the junction kept 1 base outside the gene matches. Germline V CDR1 and CDR2: WNHNN, SYGVQD (reference sequence). CDR3 size: 14 residues. Here the CDR3 reads CASSERDYTDTQYF. The CDR3 DNA follows: TGCGCCAGCAGTGAGAGGGACTACACAGATACGCAGTATTTT.

This rearrangement joins TRBV27 to TRBJ1-5; no firm D call. The CDR3 has 15 amino acids. Looked up from germline, CDR1 is MNHEY and CDR2 is SMNVEV (reference sequence). Between the trimmed V and J ends, which lost 2 bases and 1 base, there was a span of 9 bases. Here the CDR3 reads CASSLGVTSNQPQHF. Here the CDR3 DNA reads TGTGCCAGCAGTTTAGGTGTCACCAGCAATCAGCCCCAGCATTTT.

J is TRBJ1-1 and V is TRBV9, with D perhaps TRBD1 (6 bases). CDR1 is SGDLS and CDR2 is YYNGEE in the germline V gene. With 3 bases removed from V and 1 base from J, the gap between germline ends came to 16 bases. This CDR3 has 16 amino acids. CDR3 nucleotide sequence: TGTGCCAGCAGCGCCCGATGGGGGGCGAAGAACACTGAAGCTTTCTTT. It is translated as CASSARWGAKNTEAFF.

The rearrangement joins TRBV6-5 to TRBJ1-1, with D hard to call. The ends were cut back, 6 bases at V and 0 bases at J, with 11 bases in the middle. The germline CDR1 and CDR2 sequences are MNHEY and SVGAGI. This CDR3 spans 14 amino acids. The CDR3 DNA sequence: TGTGCCAGCAGGGTTTGGAACATGAACACTGAAGCTTTCTTT. It encodes CASRVWNMNTEAFF.

This clone was observed once. The CDR3 protein is CASRTSGSETQYF. DNA of the CDR3: TGCGCCAGCAGGACTAGCGGGAGTGAGACCCAGTACTTC. This chain links TRBV5-1 with TRBJ2-5, with 12 positions matching TRBD2. The CDR3 is made up of 13 amino acids. Germline V CDR1 and CDR2: SGHRS, YFSETQ. J lost 5 bases, V lost 5 bases, and 1 base had no gene match.

As for this clone: A junction end diverges from the germline sequence, so it may reflect a read error. The sample carries other DNA sequences with the same CDR3. This sequence joins TRBV5-6 and TRBJ1-3; D is ambiguous. Germline V CDR1 and CDR2: SGHDT, YYEEEE. CDR3 length: 11 residues. CDR3 sequence reads: CASSSGNTIYF. The CDR3 region has the DNA TGTGCCAGCAGCTCTGGTAACACCATATATTTT.

The rearrangement links TRBV10-3 to TRBJ2-7, with 7 bases fitting TRBD2. Trimming at V came to 0 bases and at J to 7 bases, leaving 12 bases not matched to a gene. This CDR3 contains 16 residues. CDR1 is ENHRY and CDR2 is SYGVKD in the germline V gene. The CDR3 sequence: CAISESVAGVTWEQYF. The CDR3 DNA sequence: TGTGCCATCAGTGAGTCCGTGGCGGGAGTTACGTGGGAGCAGTACTTC.